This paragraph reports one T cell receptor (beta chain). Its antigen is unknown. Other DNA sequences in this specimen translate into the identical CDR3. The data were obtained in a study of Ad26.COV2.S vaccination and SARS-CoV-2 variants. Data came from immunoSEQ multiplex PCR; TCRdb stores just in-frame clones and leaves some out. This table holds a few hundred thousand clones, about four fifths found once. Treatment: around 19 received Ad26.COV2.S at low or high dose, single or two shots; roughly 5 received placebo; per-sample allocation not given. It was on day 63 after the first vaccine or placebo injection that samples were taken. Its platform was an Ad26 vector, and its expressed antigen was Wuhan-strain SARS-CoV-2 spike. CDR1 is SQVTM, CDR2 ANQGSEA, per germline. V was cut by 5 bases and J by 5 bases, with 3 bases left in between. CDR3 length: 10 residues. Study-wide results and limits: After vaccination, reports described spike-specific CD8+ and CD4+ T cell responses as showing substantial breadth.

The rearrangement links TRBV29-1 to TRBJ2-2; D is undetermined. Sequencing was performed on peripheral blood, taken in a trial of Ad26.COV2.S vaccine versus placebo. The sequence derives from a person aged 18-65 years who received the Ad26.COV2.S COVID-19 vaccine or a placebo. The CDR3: CSVFTGELFF. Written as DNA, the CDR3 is TGCAGCGTTTTTACCGGGGAGCTGTTTTTT.